These T cell receptor beta chains were read from a single sample in a study of CD8 T cells in Susac syndrome. Each CDR3 protein gets one entry after TCRdb re-called the immunoSEQ multiplex PCR reads with MiXCR. The sample comprises some 240,000 distinct CDR3 sequences, 90% to 97% of which are singletons, and under 0.12% rests with the top ten. The sequenced sample consisted of CD4+ T cells from PBMCs. These receptors came from a human donor with Susac syndrome. CDR3s include the opening cysteine and the closing phenylalanine or tryptophan. D genes are given only for firm matches. Rows may omit the clone size; those that give it use once, few, many or a size class.

>-|TRBJ2-4|-|TRBV14
CASSPRGGIQYF
TGTGCCAGCAGCCCCCGCGGCGGCATTCAGTACTTC
>-|TRBJ2-7|-|TRBV29-1
CSVAGTNSYEQYF
TGCAGCGTAGCCGGGACAAACTCCTACGAGCAGTACTTC
>-|TRBJ2-3|once|TRBV20-1
CSAREWRATDTQYF
TGCAGTGCTAGAGAGTGGCGGGCCACAGATACGCAGTATTTT
>-|TRBJ2-1|-|TRBV11-2
CASSAQGISYNEQFF
TGTGCCAGCAGCGCGCAAGGGATCTCCTACAATGAGCAGTTCTTC
>-|TRBJ1-2|-|TRBV7-9
CASSFQGRGYTF
TGTGCCAGCAGCTTCCAGGGTCGGGGCTACACCTTC
>-|TRBJ2-1|-|TRBV5-4
CASSLGGIQGVNEQFF
TGTGCCAGCAGCTTGGGGGGAATTCAAGGGGTCAATGAGCAGTTCTTC
>TRBD2|TRBJ2-1|-|TRBV20-1
CSARLAGAFEQFF
TGCAGTGCTCGACTAGCGGGAGCTTTCGAGCAGTTCTTC
>-|TRBJ1-1|once|TRBV29-1
CSVEGLLGGNTEAFF
TGCAGCGTTGAGGGTTTGCTTGGAGGGAACACTGAAGCTTTCTTT
>-|TRBJ2-7|few|TRBV7-2
CASSLDHEQYF
TGTGCCAGCAGCTTAGACCACGAGCAGTACTTC
>-|TRBJ2-4|few|TRBV12-3/TRBV12-4
CASSFLAKNIQYF
TGTGCCAGCAGTTTCCTAGCCAAAAACATTCAGTACTTC
>-|TRBJ1-1|-|TRBV6-5
CASSYSAGNTEAFF
TGTGCCAGCAGTTACTCAGCAGGGAACACTGAAGCTTTCTTT
>-|TRBJ2-5|-|TRBV9
CASSVQPGAGQTQYF
TGTGCCAGCAGCGTACAACCGGGGGCCGGTCAGACCCAGTACTTC
>-|TRBJ2-7|-|TRBV30
CAWSLGGHEQYF
TGTGCCTGGAGCTTAGGTGGCCACGAGCAGTACTTC
>-|TRBJ1-1|few|TRBV9
CASSAQGNTEAFF
TGTGCCAGCAGCGCACAGGGGAACACTGAAGCTTTCTTT
>-|TRBJ2-7|-|TRBV20-1
CSASFRDYEQYF
TGCAGTGCTAGCTTCCGGGACTACGAGCAGTACTTC
>TRBD2|TRBJ2-7|-|TRBV4-2
CASSPTPRTSGSSYEQYF
TGTGCCAGCAGCCCCACCCCCCGGACTAGCGGGAGCTCCTACGAGCAGTACTTC
>-|TRBJ2-1|-|TRBV21-1
CASSKRENEQFF
TGTGCCAGCAGCAAACGGGAGAATGAGCAGTTCTTC
>-|TRBJ2-7|-|TRBV10-3
CAISESRLRDSYEQYF
TGTGCCATCAGTGAGTCGAGACTCCGGGACTCCTACGAGCAGTACTTC
>-|TRBJ1-1|-|TRBV30
CAWTNGATQGGWWRTEAFF
TGTGCCTGGACAAATGGCGCGACGCAGGGTGGATGGTGGAGAACTGAAGCTTTCTTT
>-|TRBJ1-1|-|TRBV29-1
CSVANSIYTEAFF
TGCAGCGTTGCCAACTCCATTTACACTGAAGCTTTCTTT
>-|TRBJ2-5|-|TRBV7-3
CASSLNGEFGETQYF
TGTGCCAGCAGCTTAAATGGGGAATTTGGGGAGACCCAGTACTTC
>TRBD1|TRBJ1-3|-|TRBV20-1
CSARQGGSGNTIYF
TGCAGTGCGAGACAGGGTGGATCTGGAAACACCATATATTTT
>TRBD1|TRBJ1-1|-|TRBV20-1
CSANRDRDTEAFF
TGCAGTGCTAACCGGGACAGGGACACTGAAGCTTTCTTT
>-|TRBJ2-2|-|TRBV11-3
CASSFSGTANTGELFF
TGTGCCAGCAGCTTCTCCGGGACGGCGAACACCGGGGAGCTGTTTTTT
>-|TRBJ2-7|-|TRBV2
CASRPEPLFSYEQYF
TGTGCCAGCAGGCCAGAGCCACTCTTCTCCTACGAGCAGTACTTC
>TRBD1|TRBJ2-6|once|TRBV5-1
CASSHTDRAGANVLTF
TGCGCCAGCAGCCATACTGACAGGGCCGGGGCCAACGTCCTGACTTTC
>-|TRBJ2-7|-|TRBV29-1
CSVERASEQYF
TGCAGCGTTGAACGGGCTAGCGAGCAGTACTTC
>TRBD1|TRBJ1-2|-|TRBV12-3/TRBV12-4
CASSTQGAVGGYGYTF
TGTGCCAGCAGCACACAGGGGGCGGTTGGAGGCTATGGCTACACCTTC